The present entry profiles one T cell receptor (gamma chain) with its context. This clone is categorized as large (0.1 to 1%). Its antigen is not yet known. Per-nucleotide qualities are absent, and no much larger clonotype sits a single base away. The library was made by RT-PCR. TCRdb names Illumina MiSeq as the instrument used. TCRdb called clones afresh from the public reads with CATT; identical DNA rows were later merged. A total of 1,100 or so gamma-chain clones appear in this sample, approximately 16% of them only once. Clones ranked in the top ten supply 7.5% to 10% of the sample. Spanning cysteine to phenylalanine, the CDR3 consists of 11 amino acids. Here the CDR3 DNA is all that survives: 33 bases in frame from base 1. V has 9 bases trimmed and J has 0 bases trimmed; junction bases matching no gene number 2. As encoded in the germline V gene (reference sequence), CDR1 is GITISATS while CDR2 is ISYDGTV.

These data come from a study of gamma-delta T cells after stem cell transplantation (dated by TCRdb to 2015 to 2016). Sequences were obtained from gamma-delta T cells. The chain links TRGV9 with TRGJ1 or TRGJ2. The sequence was obtained from a human donor. It is not recorded whose cells these are; they may come from a transplant donor. The sequence in DNA is TGTGCCTTGCTGAATTATTATAAGAAACTCTTT. The translation is CALLNYYKKLF.